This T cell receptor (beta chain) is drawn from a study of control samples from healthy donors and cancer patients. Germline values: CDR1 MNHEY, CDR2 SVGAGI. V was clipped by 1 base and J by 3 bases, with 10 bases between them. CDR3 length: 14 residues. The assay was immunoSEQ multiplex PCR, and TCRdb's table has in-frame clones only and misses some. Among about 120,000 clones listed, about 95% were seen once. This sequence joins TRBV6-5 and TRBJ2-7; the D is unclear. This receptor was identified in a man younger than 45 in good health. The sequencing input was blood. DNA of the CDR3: TGTGCCAGCAGTTACTTACGGTCGGGCTACGAGCAGTACTTC. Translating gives CASSYLRSGYEQYF.